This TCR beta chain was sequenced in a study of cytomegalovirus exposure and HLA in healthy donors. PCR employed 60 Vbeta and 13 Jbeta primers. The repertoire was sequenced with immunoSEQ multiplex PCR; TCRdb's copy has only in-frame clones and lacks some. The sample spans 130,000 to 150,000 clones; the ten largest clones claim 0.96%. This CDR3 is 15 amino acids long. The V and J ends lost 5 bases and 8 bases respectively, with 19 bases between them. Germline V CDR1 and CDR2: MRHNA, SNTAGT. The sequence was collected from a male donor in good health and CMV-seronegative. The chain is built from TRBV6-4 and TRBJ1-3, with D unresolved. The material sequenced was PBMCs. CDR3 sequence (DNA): TGTGCCAGCAGTCTGAGGGCACTGGTACTGGACACCATATATTTT. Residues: CASSLRALVLDTIYF.